Below, 21 T cell receptor beta chains from the same sample are listed, as sequenced in a study of beta chain features in type 1 diabetes. Study conclusions and caveats: Type 1 diabetes patients had moderately but significantly shorter TCRB CDR3s in all four CD4+ subsets.

No antigen has been assigned to these receptors. As every portion of the isolated RNA was reverse transcribed, the sequencing read expressed TCRB transcripts. Profiled with immunoSEQ multiplex PCR; TCRdb holds only in-frame clones, not every one. The profile shows almost 350,000 clones, around 9% of them singletons. Material: central memory CD4+ T cells from blood. The receptors were sampled from a man in his thirties or forties with type 1 diabetes.

The chain recombines TRBV7-2 with TRBJ2-7, with a possible D match to TRBD2 (6 bases). Trimming took off 1 base at V and 6 bases at J, with 10 bases between the two ends. Germline V gene sequence: CDR1 SGHTA, CDR2 FQGNSA. There are 13 residues in the CDR3. CDR3 coding DNA: TGTGCCAGCAGCTTAGTTGCGGGGCGCGAGCAGTACTTC. Protein: CASSLVAGREQYF.

The chain couples TRBV7-6 to TRBJ1-2, with 10 bases aligning to TRBD1. The CDR3 consists of 15 residues. Germline V gene lookup returns CDR1 SGHVS and CDR2 FNYEAQ. The V gene end was trimmed by 4 bases and the J gene end by 6 bases; junction bases not matched to a gene: 8. The CDR3, as DNA: TGTGCCAGCAGCTCGCGGACAGGGGGGATAAATGGCTACACCTTC. This translates into CASSSRTGGINGYTF.

V gene TRBV18 combines with J gene TRBJ2-3, with D perhaps given as TRBD1 or TRBD2 (5 bases each). The V and J ends lost 4 bases and 6 bases respectively, with 11 bases between them. This CDR3 region has 13 residues. Germline V lookup: CDR1 KGHSH, CDR2 LQKENI. CDR3 in amino acids: CASSLGTGDTQYF. DNA of the CDR3: TGTGCCAGCTCACTGGGGACGGGGGATACGCAGTATTTT. The variable domain in full, completed from reference TRBV18 and TRBJ2-3, reads NAGVMQNPRHLVRRRGQEARLRCSPMKGHSHVYWYRQLPEEGLKFMVYLQKENIIDESGMPKERFSAEFPKEGPSILRIQQVVRGDSAAYFCASSLGTGDTQYFGPGTRLTVL.

This chain joins TRBV6-5 and TRBJ2-7; 11 nucleotides match TRBD1. Germline lookup yields CDR1 MNHEY and CDR2 SVGAGI. This CDR3 spans 15 amino acids. After removal of 4 bases from V and 5 bases from J, the junction contained 7 bases not matched to a gene. The CDR3 DNA reads as TGTGCCAGCAGTTCCCCGGACAGGGGGCAGGACGAGCAGTACTTC. Translation: CASSSPDRGQDEQYF.

The V call is TRBV7-2, the J call TRBJ1-1; D gene ambiguous. Trimming stripped 3 bases from V and 3 bases from J, with 5 bases between. The V gene's germline CDR1 is SGHTA and CDR2 FQGNSA. CDR3 length equals 12 residues. CDR3 region: CASSLHYTEAFF. Written as DNA, the CDR3 is TGTGCCAGCAGCTTGCATTACACTGAAGCTTTCTTT.

V usage is TRBV5-1 and J usage is TRBJ2-7, with a weak D call TRBD2 (5 bases). The CDR3 is 13 residues long. The V gene lost 4 bases and the J gene lost 3 bases, with 11 bases spanning the gap. CDR1 is SGHRS and CDR2 is YFSETQ in the germline V gene. This CDR3 is CASSASGNYEQYF. CDR3 sequence (DNA): TGCGCCAGCAGCGCTTCCGGGAACTACGAGCAGTACTTC.

CDR3 sequence reads: CASSQGVGGTEAFF. DNA for the CDR3: TGCGCCAGCAGCCAAGGTGTGGGGGGCACTGAAGCTTTCTTT. The chain couples TRBV4-3 to TRBJ1-1, with D possibly matching TRBD1 (5 bases). The V gene's germline CDR1 is LGHNA and CDR2 YSLEER. Trimming cost V 1 base and J 4 bases, with 10 bases left between them. The length of the CDR3 is 14 residues.

This sequence joins TRBV6-1 and TRBJ1-1; 7 positions agree with TRBD1. The CDR3 sequence is 13 residues long. V trimming: 6 bases; J trimming: 5 bases; junction bases outside the gene matches: 6. Germline CDR1 MNHNS, CDR2 SASEGT. The chain's CDR3 is CASREGARTEAFF. Written as DNA, the CDR3 is TGTGCCAGCAGGGAGGGGGCACGTACTGAAGCTTTCTTT.

The rearrangement links TRBV7-2 to TRBJ2-7; D gene unclear. CDR3 length: 13 amino acids. Germline CDR1 is SGHTA and CDR2 is FQGNSA. V shed 2 bases and J shed 2 bases, with 7 bases lying between them. The CDR3 nucleotides are TGTGCCAGCAGCTTAAACGGAGCCTACGAGCAGTACTTC. This sequence encodes CASSLNGAYEQYF.

The genes are TRBV11-2 and TRBJ2-3, with 9 bases matching TRBD1. This CDR3 comprises 14 residues. V was clipped by 5 bases and J by 4 bases; unmatched bases: 4. Germline loops: CDR1 SGHAT, CDR2 FQNNGV. Written as DNA, the CDR3 is TGTGCCAGCAGCACACAGGGGGCCGCAGATACGCAGTATTTT. Its protein is CASSTQGAADTQYF.

This clone occurred many times. The chain combines TRBV7-2 with TRBJ2-2; the D gene is possibly TRBD2 (5 bases). Germline V gives CDR1 SGHTA, CDR2 FQGNSA. The CDR3 has 16 amino acids. The V end was cut by 1 base, the J end by 6 bases, with 15 bases between. The chain's CDR3 is CASSLESGLTSGELFF. CDR3 coding DNA: TGTGCCAGCAGCTTAGAGTCGGGATTGACATCCGGGGAGCTGTTTTTT. The whole variable domain, remainder taken from reference TRBV7-2 and TRBJ2-2, is GAGVSQSPSNKVTEKGKDVELRCDPISGHTALYWYRQSLGQGLEFLIYFQGNSAPDKSGLPSDRFSAERTGGSVSTLTIQRTQQEDSAVYLCASSLESGLTSGELFFGEGSRLTVL.

This clone has more than one count but fewer than ten. Other DNA sequences within the sample encode an identical CDR3. The genes are TRBV5-1 and TRBJ2-7; TRBD1 matches at 11 bases. V dropped 2 bases and J dropped 6; count of bases not matched to a gene: 1. The CDR3 is made up of 13 amino acids. The germline V gene encodes CDR1 SGHRS and CDR2 YFSETQ. Here the CDR3 reads CASSFGTGGEQYF. The CDR3 DNA follows: TGCGCCAGCAGCTTCGGGACAGGGGGCGAGCAGTACTTC. Full variable domain (outside the CDR3, taken from reference TRBV5-1 and TRBJ2-7): KAGVTQTPRYLIKTRGQQVTLSCSPISGHRSVSWYQQTPGQGLQFLFEYFSETQRNKGNFPGRFSGRQFSNSRSEMNVSTLELGDSALYLCASSFGTGGEQYFGPGTRLTVT.

This rearrangement joins TRBV7-9 to TRBJ1-1; no clear D gene. CDR1 is SEHNR, CDR2 FQNEAQ, per germline (reference sequence). The CDR3 runs 16 residues. Trimming left V 1 base short and J 4 bases short, with 16 bases between. The CDR3: CASSLVGPKAPTEAFF. In nucleotides, the CDR3 is TGTGCCAGCAGCTTAGTAGGGCCTAAGGCCCCCACTGAAGCTTTCTTT.

A few counts support this clone. The chain links TRBV28 to TRBJ2-7; TRBD1 matches 12 bases. CDR3 size: 16 residues. Germline V CDR1 and CDR2: MDHEN, SYDVKM. The junction had 10 bases not matched to a gene; V was cut back by 5 bases and J by 5 bases. The CDR3: CASSPSGTGGRNEQYF. In DNA form, the CDR3 reads TGTGCCAGCAGTCCCTCCGGGACAGGGGGCCGCAACGAGCAGTACTTC.

This clone was seen only a few times. The chain uses TRBV5-1 and TRBJ2-3, with 13 nucleotides matching TRBD2. The CDR3 is 15 residues long. J was trimmed by 8 bases and V by 4 bases; bases with no gene match: 7. CDR1 and CDR2 (germline): SGHRS, YFSETQ. The DNA of the CDR3 is TGCGCCAGCAGCGGGACTAGCGGGGCTGGGGGTACGCAGTATTTT. It yields the protein CASSGTSGAGGTQYF.

This clone was detected only a few times. This sequence joins TRBV27 and TRBJ1-1; unclear D gene. Looked up from germline, CDR1 is MNHEY and CDR2 is SMNVEV (reference sequence). This CDR3 spans 15 amino acids. Deletions cut 4 bases from V and 4 bases from J, with 16 bases between. The chain's CDR3 is CASSSDGRPSTEAFF. In nucleotides, the CDR3 is TGTGCCAGCAGTTCCGACGGACGCCCAAGCACTGAAGCTTTCTTT.

In its sample, this clone was seen many times. The rearrangement links TRBV2 to TRBJ1-1; weak D call: TRBD1 (5 bases). With 4 bases removed from V and 4 bases from J, the gap between germline ends came to 16 bases. This CDR3 has 15 amino acids. Germline-derived CDR1 and CDR2 are SNHLY and FYNNEI. CDR3 residues: CASSVERGLSTEAFF. In DNA, the CDR3 is TGTGCCAGCAGTGTAGAGAGGGGTTTGAGCACTGAAGCTTTCTTT.

This sequence joins TRBV7-8 and TRBJ2-2; D is perhaps TRBD1 or TRBD2 (5 bases each). Trimming stripped 4 bases from V and 4 bases from J, with 16 bases between. The CDR3 loop spans 16 amino acids. Germline loops: CDR1 SGHVS, CDR2 FQNEAQ. The CDR3 here is CASSSRGRGTTGELFF. In DNA, the CDR3 is TGTGCCAGCAGCTCCCGGGGAAGGGGTACCACCGGGGAGCTGTTTTTT.

This clone showed up just a few times. The CDR3 sequence is CSVPGTGGYNEQFF. The CDR3, as DNA: TGCAGCGTGCCCGGGACAGGGGGCTACAATGAGCAGTTCTTC. This chain connects TRBV29-1 to TRBJ2-1; 11 bases fit TRBD1. The CDR3 contains 14 residues. V lost 6 bases, J lost 3 bases, and 4 bases stayed unmatched. The germline V gene encodes CDR1 SQVTM and CDR2 ANQGSEA.

This clone was counted a few times. This chain joins TRBV7-8 and TRBJ2-2; D unresolved. CDR3 length: 11 amino acids. The V end was cut by 2 bases, the J end by 8 bases, with 3 bases between. Germline CDR1 and CDR2: SGHVS and FQNEAQ. DNA of the CDR3: TGTGCCAGCAGCTTAAGAGGGGAGCTGTTTTTT. Translated: CASSLRGELFF.

This clone was picked up a small number of times. The V and J genes are TRBV5-1 and TRBJ1-2; 10 positions match TRBD1. J was trimmed by 7 bases and V by 3 bases; bases with no gene match: 6. The CDR3 length is 14 residues. Germline CDR1 SGHRS, CDR2 YFSETQ. In DNA form, the CDR3 reads TGCGCCAGCAGCTCTTCGGGACAGGGGAGTGGCTACACCTTC. This translates into CASSSSGQGSGYTF. The full variable domain, rest sourced from reference TRBV5-1 and TRBJ1-2, is KAGVTQTPRYLIKTRGQQVTLSCSPISGHRSVSWYQQTPGQGLQFLFEYFSETQRNKGNFPGRFSGRQFSNSRSEMNVSTLELGDSALYLCASSSSGQGSGYTFGSGTRLTVV.